Below, 18 T cell receptor beta chains from the same sample are listed, as sequenced in a study of T-cell memory formation after mild COVID-19. TCRdb analysed the 5' RACE reads with MiXCR anew, one entry per CDR3 protein. The sample gives 65,000 to 95,000 distinct CDR3 sequences, 9.5% to 15% of which show up once; 40% to 45% is in the top ten. The sequenced material came from PBMCs or a T cell subset sorted from them (not recorded which). These receptors were obtained from a man aged 18 to 29 who had mild COVID-19 (a few samples of this study predate the infection). Cell type and time point are not known.

V and J are TRBV7-9 and TRBJ2-1, with 9 nucleotides matching TRBD2. This CDR3 spans 15 amino acids. V was clipped by 6 bases and J by 4 bases; unmatched bases: 7. CDR1 is SEHNR and CDR2 is FQNEAQ in the germline V gene (reference sequence). CDR3 in amino acids: CASSYSGGRYNEQFF. The DNA of the CDR3 is TGTGCCAGCAGTTACAGCGGGGGGCGTTACAATGAGCAGTTCTTC.

This clonotype was counted between two and nine times. The rearrangement links TRBV9 to TRBJ2-1; 8 bases agree with TRBD2. In germline, CDR1 is SGDLS, CDR2 YYNGEE. The CDR3 spans 16 residues. Losses at the gene ends were 3 bases for V and 1 base for J; bases not matched to a gene: 6. CDR3 coding DNA: TGTGCCAGCAGCGCCAACCGGGGGGGATCCTACAATGAGCAGTTCTTC. The encoded protein is CASSANRGGSYNEQFF.

The CDR3 region has the DNA TGTGCCAGCCGCGCGGGACCTAACCGGCCCTATGGCTACACCTTC. It is translated as CASRAGPNRPYGYTF. This chain links TRBV12-3 or TRBV12-4 with TRBJ1-2, with D perhaps matching TRBD1 (5 bases). Between the trimmed V and J ends, which lost 8 bases and 4 bases, there was a span of 20 bases. The CDR3 is 15 amino acids.

This clonotype was picked up a small number of times. The chain couples TRBV27 to TRBJ2-7, with D perhaps TRBD1 (5 bases). CDR3 length: 11 residues. Trimming cost V 5 bases and J 5 bases, with 7 bases left between them. CDR1 and CDR2 (germline): MNHEY, SMNVEV (reference sequence). As DNA, the CDR3 is TGTGCCAGCAGTACAGGTCACGAGCAGTACTTC. Protein product: CASSTGHEQYF.

Here the CDR3 DNA reads TGTGCCAGCAGCTTGGTAGGCAGGGCGATGACCAAAAACATTCAGTACTTC. It specifies CASSLVGRAMTKNIQYF. The rearrangement uses TRBV5-5 and TRBJ2-4; D might be TRBD1 (5 bases). The germline V gene encodes CDR1 SGHKS and CDR2 YYEKEE (reference sequence). V gave up 0 bases and J gave up 2 bases, with 15 bases separating them. There are 17 residues in the CDR3.

This clonotype came up a few times. The rearrangement joins TRBV28 to TRBJ1-4, with D unclear. V was shortened by 3 bases and J by 5 bases, with 13 bases between the two germline ends. Germline CDR1 MDHEN, CDR2 SYDVKM. The CDR3 sequence is 15 residues long. CDR3 amino acids: CASSFAVVTNEKLFF. The CDR3 bases are TGTGCCAGCAGTTTCGCCGTAGTTACAAATGAAAAACTGTTTTTT.

V is TRBV27 and J is TRBJ1-1; no reliable D call. This CDR3 is built from 15 residues. V lost 0 bases, J lost 5 bases, and 13 bases lay in between. Germline CDR1 is MNHEY and CDR2 is SMNVEV (reference sequence). CDR3 coding DNA: TGTGCCAGCAGTTTATCCGGGAGAGGAACAACTGAAGCTTTCTTT. It encodes CASSLSGRGTTEAFF.

This clonotype was detected only a few times. The V and J genes are TRBV12-3 or TRBV12-4 and TRBJ2-1; 11 bases map to TRBD2. The CDR3 consists of 18 residues. Trimming at V came to 5 bases and at J to 0 bases, leaving 9 bases not matched to a gene. The CDR3 loop is CASSPTTSGVSSYNEQFF. DNA for the CDR3: TGTGCCAGCAGTCCTACGACTAGCGGGGTCAGCTCCTACAATGAGCAGTTCTTC.

The chain employs TRBV5-1 and TRBJ2-3; weak D call: TRBD1 (6 bases). V lost 4 bases to trimming and J lost 3 bases, with 12 bases between them. Per the germline V gene, CDR1 is SGHRS and CDR2 is YFSETQ. The CDR3 covers 14 residues. The chain's CDR3 is CASSLGTMTDTQYF. The CDR3 DNA reads TGCGCCAGCAGCCTCGGGACAATGACAGATACGCAGTATTTT. Full variable domain (rest looked up from reference TRBV5-1 and TRBJ2-3): KAGVTQTPRYLIKTRGQQVTLSCSPISGHRSVSWYQQTPGQGLQFLFEYFSETQRNKGNFPGRFSGRQFSNSRSEMNVSTLELGDSALYLCASSLGTMTDTQYFGPGTRLTVL.

This clonotype turned up a few times. The chain combines TRBV4-1 with TRBJ2-7; 11 nucleotides match TRBD1. CDR1 MGHRA and CDR2 YSYEKL come from the germline V gene. Trimming cost V 4 bases and J 7 bases; bases outside gene matches: 6. CDR3 length: 14 amino acids. CDR3: CASSPGQGAGEQYV. CDR3 coding DNA: TGCGCCAGCAGCCCCGGACAGGGGGCAGGAGAGCAGTACGTC.

This clonotype was recorded at least ten times. The chain is built from TRBV29-1 and TRBJ2-3; no clear D gene. The CDR3 consists of 13 residues. Trimming took 3 bases from V and 4 from J, leaving 11 bases between them. In germline, CDR1 is SQVTM, CDR2 ANQGSEA. CDR3 sequence reads: CSVDPSESDTQYF. The CDR3, as DNA: TGCAGCGTTGACCCCAGCGAATCAGATACGCAGTATTTT.

Only a few counts were recorded for this clonotype. The rearrangement joins TRBV12-3 or TRBV12-4 to TRBJ1-2; tentative D call: TRBD1 (5 bases). There are 16 residues in the CDR3. Trimming cost V 4 bases and J 1 base, with 16 bases left between them. The CDR3 DNA sequence: TGTGCCAGCAGTTCTCCGACAGCCGCCCTTAACTATGGCTACACCTTC. The encoded protein is CASSSPTAALNYGYTF.

The chain couples TRBV6-6 to TRBJ2-2, with 11 bases fitting TRBD2. Per germline, CDR1 MNHNY and CDR2 SVGAGI (reference sequence). The CDR3 runs 19 residues. V was pared by 0 bases and J by 4 bases, with 10 bases of the junction left unmatched. The CDR3 is CASSYSRASGGRSTGELFF. The CDR3 DNA follows: TGTGCCAGCAGTTACTCGAGGGCTAGCGGGGGGAGGAGCACCGGGGAGCTGTTTTTT.

The rearrangement links TRBV4-1 to TRBJ2-5, with D perhaps matching TRBD1 (5 bases). This CDR3 region has 15 residues. Trimming took 1 base from V and 1 from J, leaving 10 bases between them. Germline lookup yields CDR1 MGHRA and CDR2 YSYEKL. The CDR3 is CASSQVGQLQETQYF. CDR3 coding DNA: TGCGCCAGCAGCCAAGTGGGGCAGCTCCAAGAGACCCAGTACTTC.

The chain is built from TRBV12-5 and TRBJ2-7; D is possibly TRBD2 (5 bases). Germline lookup yields CDR1 LGHNT and CDR2 FRNRAP. Between the trimmed V and J ends, which lost 1 base and 0 bases, there was a span of 7 bases. The length of the CDR3 is 14 residues. The CDR3 DNA sequence: TGTGCTAGTGGTTTGGGTCTAGCCTCCTACGAGCAGTACTTC. Its translation is CASGLGLASYEQYF.

The chain has TRBV28 and TRBJ2-7; D may be TRBD2 (6 bases). V lost 3 bases and J lost 3, with 15 bases in between. CDR3 length: 15 residues. Germline CDR1 reads MDHEN; CDR2 reads SYDVKM. CDR3: CASSFRGKADYEQYV. CDR3 in DNA: TGTGCCAGCAGTTTTCGGGGGAAAGCAGACTACGAGCAGTACGTC.

This clonotype was seen more than once but under ten times. The V gene is TRBV5-1, the J gene TRBJ1-1, with D maybe TRBD1 (5 bases). This CDR3 is built from 12 residues. Germline V gene sequence: CDR1 SGHRS, CDR2 YFSETQ. V dropped 2 bases and J dropped 6 bases, with 8 bases sitting between them. This CDR3 is CASSFGTAEAFF. The CDR3 DNA is TGCGCCAGCAGCTTTGGGACGGCTGAAGCTTTCTTT.

The V and J genes are TRBV7-9 and TRBJ2-5; 7 bases are a match to TRBD1. V trimming: 9 bases; J trimming: 1 base; junction bases outside the gene matches: 14. CDR1 and CDR2 from the germline V gene are SEHNR and FQNEAQ (reference sequence). There are 16 residues in the CDR3. The DNA of the CDR3 is TGTGCCAGTACCGGGACAGCCTTCCAGTTCCAAGAGACCCAGTACTTC. It codes for CASTGTAFQFQETQYF. The full variable domain, rest sourced from reference TRBV7-9 and TRBJ2-5, is DTGVSQNPRHKITKRGQNVTFRCDPISEHNRLYWYRQTLGQGPEFLTYFQNEAQLEKSRLLSDRFSAERPKGSFSTLEIQRTEQGDSAMYLCASTGTAFQFQETQYFGPGTRLLVL.